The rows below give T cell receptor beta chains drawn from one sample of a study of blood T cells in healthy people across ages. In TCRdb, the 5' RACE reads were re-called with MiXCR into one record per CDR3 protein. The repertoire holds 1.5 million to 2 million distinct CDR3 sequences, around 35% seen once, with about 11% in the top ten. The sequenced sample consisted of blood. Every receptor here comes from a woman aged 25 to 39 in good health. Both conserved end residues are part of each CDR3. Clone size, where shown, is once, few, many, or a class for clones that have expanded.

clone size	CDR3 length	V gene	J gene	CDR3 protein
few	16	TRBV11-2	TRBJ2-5	CASSSSASGRIREQYF
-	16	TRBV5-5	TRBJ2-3	CASSFNQGASTDTQYF
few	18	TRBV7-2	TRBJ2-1	CASSRLAGGVISYNEQFF
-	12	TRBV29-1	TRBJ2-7	CSVGDRSCEQYF
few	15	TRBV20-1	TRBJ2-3	CSARDSGRAALTQYF
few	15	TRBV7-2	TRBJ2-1	CASRTPGLAGDEQFF
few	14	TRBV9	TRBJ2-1	CASSVEGRENEQFF
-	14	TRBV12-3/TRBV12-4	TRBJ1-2	CVSSPDMNNYGYTF
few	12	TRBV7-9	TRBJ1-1	CASSPRTVEAFF
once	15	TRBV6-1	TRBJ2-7	CASSEPGDSSYEQYF
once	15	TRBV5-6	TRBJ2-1	CASSFDSGRDGEQFF
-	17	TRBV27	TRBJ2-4	CATSTSGSLLAKNIQYF
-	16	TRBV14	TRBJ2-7	CASSQDEVAVTYEQYF
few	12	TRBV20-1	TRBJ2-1	CSATTSVHEQFF
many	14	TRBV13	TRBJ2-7	CASSPSDRGYEQYF
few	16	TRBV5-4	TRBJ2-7	CASSLGGPGGGYEQYF
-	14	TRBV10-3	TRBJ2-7	CAIRRDSGPYEQYF
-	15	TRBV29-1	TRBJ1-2	CSVEDLPGSNYGYTF
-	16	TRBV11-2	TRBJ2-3	CASSRGALRYTDTQYF
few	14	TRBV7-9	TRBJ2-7	CASSLGLRHYEQYF
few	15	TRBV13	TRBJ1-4	CASSFRQALNEKLFF
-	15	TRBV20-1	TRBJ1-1	CSARDIGRMNTEAFF
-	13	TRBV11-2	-	CASSSALPYEQYF
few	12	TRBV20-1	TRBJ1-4	CSATQGYEKLFF
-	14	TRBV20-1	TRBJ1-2	CSATNLQGCYGYTF
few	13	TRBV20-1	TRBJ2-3	CSAQDRITDTQYF
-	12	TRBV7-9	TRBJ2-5	CTSSRRLGEQYF
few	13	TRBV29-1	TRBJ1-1	CSVFNRRNTEAFF
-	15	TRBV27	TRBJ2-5	CASSPRPSWGYGQYF
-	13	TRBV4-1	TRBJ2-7	CASSQTGSQEQYF
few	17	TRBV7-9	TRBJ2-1	CASSRPSGTSGDNEQFF
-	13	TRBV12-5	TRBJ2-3	CASGFQVGSTQYF
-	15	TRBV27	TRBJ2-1	CACSLGRSSYNEQFF
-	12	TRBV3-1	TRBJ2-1	CASSPGATEQFF
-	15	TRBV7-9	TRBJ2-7	CASSLAAGGNYEQYF
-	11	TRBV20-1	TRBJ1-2	CSAWEAYGYTF
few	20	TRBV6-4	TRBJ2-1	CASSDRHLGQGAVTYNEQFF
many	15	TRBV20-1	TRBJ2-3	CSAGPGGWSTDTQYF
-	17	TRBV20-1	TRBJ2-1	CSAREVRGQGSYNEQFF
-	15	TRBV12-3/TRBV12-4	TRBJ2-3	CASSPRQGRTDMEYF
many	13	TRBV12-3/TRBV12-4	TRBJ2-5	CASTPSHGFGQYF
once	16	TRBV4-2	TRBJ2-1	CASSQDELAGMGEQFF
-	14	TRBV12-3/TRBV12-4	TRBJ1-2	CASSTDRALEGYTF
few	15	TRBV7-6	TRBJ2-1	CASTLRAGSYNEQFF
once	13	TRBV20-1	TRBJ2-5	CRATGPKRETQYF
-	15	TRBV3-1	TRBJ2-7	CASSQTEGHSYEQYF
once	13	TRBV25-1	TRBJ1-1	CASKGWGNTEAFF
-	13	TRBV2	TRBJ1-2	CASSGRGIEGYTF
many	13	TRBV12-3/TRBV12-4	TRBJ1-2	CASSLGGPYGYTF
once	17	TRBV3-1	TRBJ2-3	CASSQGGLAGRTDTQYF
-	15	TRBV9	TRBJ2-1	CASSVSGLPYNEQFF